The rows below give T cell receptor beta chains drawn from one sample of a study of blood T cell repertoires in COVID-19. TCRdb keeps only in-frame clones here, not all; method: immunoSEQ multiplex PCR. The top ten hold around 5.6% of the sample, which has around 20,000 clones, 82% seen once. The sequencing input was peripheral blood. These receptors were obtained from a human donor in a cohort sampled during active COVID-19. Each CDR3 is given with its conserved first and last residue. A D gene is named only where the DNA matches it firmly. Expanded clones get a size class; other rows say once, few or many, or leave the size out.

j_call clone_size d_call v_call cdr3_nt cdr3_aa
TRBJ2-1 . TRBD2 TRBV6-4 TGTGCCAGCAGCACCCTGGCGGGGGGGAGAGATGAGCAGTTCTTC CASSTLAGGRDEQFF
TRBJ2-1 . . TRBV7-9 TGTGCCAGCAGCATCGGACTTGGCAATGGGCAGTTCTTC CASSIGLGNGQFF
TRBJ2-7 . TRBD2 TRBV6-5 TGTGCCAGCAGTAGGACTAGCGGGAGTGTCGACGAGCAGTACTTC CASSRTSGSVDEQYF
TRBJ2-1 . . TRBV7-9 TGTGCCAGCAGCTTACCGACAGGGAGGTTCTACAATGAGCAGTTCTTC CASSLPTGRFYNEQFF
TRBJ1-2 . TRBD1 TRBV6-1 TGTGCCAGCAGTGAAGATATTAGGACAGGGGGCGCGAGTGGCTACACCTTC CASSEDIRTGGASGYTF
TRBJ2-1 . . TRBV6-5 TGTGCCAGCAGACCGCGGGGCTACATCTACAATGAGCAGTTCTTC CASRPRGYIYNEQFF
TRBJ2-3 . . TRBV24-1 TGTGCCACCAGTGATTTAGGGGAAACAGATACGCAGTATTTT CATSDLGETDTQYF
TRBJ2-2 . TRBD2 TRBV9 TGTGCCAGCAGCCCCCCCAGCGGGAGGAACACCGGGGAGCTGTTTTTT CASSPPSGRNTGELFF
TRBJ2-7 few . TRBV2 TGTGCCAGCAGTGACCCTGGGGACGGGAGTTACGAGCAGTACTTC CASSDPGDGSYEQYF
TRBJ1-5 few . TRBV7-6 TGTGCCAGCAGCCCCCAACATCCTCAGCCCCAGCATTTT CASSPQHPQPQHF
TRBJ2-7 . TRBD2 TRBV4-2 TGTGCCAGCAGCCAAGACACTAGCGGGAGGGTGTCCGAGCAGTACTTC CASSQDTSGRVSEQYF
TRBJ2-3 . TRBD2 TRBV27 TGTGCCAGCAGCAGACTAGCGGGAGAAGGGGCAGATACGCAGTATTTT CASSRLAGEGADTQYF
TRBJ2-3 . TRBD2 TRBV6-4 TGTGCCAGCAGTGATTTAGCGGGAGCGGGAGATACGCAGTATTTT CASSDLAGAGDTQYF
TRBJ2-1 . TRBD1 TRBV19 TGTGCCAGTAACGTCAAACAGGGGAATGAGCAGTTCTTC CASNVKQGNEQFF
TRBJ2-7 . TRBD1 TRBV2 TGTGCCAGCAGTCCGGGACAGGGGAGGTTAGAGCAGTACTTC CASSPGQGRLEQYF
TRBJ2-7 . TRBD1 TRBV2 TGTGCCAGCAGCTCCTCCGGGACAGGGGTTTACGAGCAGTACTTC CASSSSGTGVYEQYF
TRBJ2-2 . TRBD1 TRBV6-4 TGTGCCAGCAGCAAACAGGGGTCAGACACCGGGGAGCTGTTTTTT CASSKQGSDTGELFF
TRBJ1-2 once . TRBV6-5 TGTGCCAGCACCGCGGGGGCTGGCTACACCTTC CASTAGAGYTF
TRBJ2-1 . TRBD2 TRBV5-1 TGCGCCAGCAGCTTGGAAGCGGGAGGTGTAAATGAGCAGTTCTTC CASSLEAGGVNEQFF
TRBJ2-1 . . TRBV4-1 TGCGCCAGCAGCCAAGATTTGGCAGACTACAATGAGCAGTTCTTC CASSQDLADYNEQFF
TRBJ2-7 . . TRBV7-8 TGTGCCAGCAGTATACAGAATCCCGACTACGAGCAGTACTTC CASSIQNPDYEQYF
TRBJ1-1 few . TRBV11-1 TGTGCCAGCAGCTTTCAGTCCCCGGGGACTGAAGCTTTCTTT CASSFQSPGTEAFF
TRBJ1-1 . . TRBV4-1 TGCGCCAGCAGCCCTACCCCCGTCCCGGACAGCTACACTGAAGCTTTCTTT CASSPTPVPDSYTEAFF
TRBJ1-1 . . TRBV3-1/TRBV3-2 TGTGCCAGCAGCCGTTTGGAGGGAGTTACTGAAGCTTTCTTT CASSRLEGVTEAFF
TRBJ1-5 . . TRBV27 TGTGCCAGCAGTTGGCCGGGGGGGCACAATCAGCCCCAGCATTTT CASSWPGGHNQPQHF
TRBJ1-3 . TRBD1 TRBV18 TGTGCCAGCTCACTTGACAGGGGAGACACCATATATTTT CASSLDRGDTIYF